The entry below describes one T cell receptor beta chain. The antigen is unknown. The data derive from a study of cytomegalovirus exposure and HLA in healthy donors. Study results and limitations: Rarity held for most TCR sequences, but there were some public TCRs that occurred in many donors. In a later analysis, V- and J-gene trimming of beta chains associated with a DCLRE1C missense variant, replicated independently.

This PCR relied on a set of 60 Vbeta primers and 13 Jbeta primers. Clones were read by immunoSEQ multiplex PCR, and TCRdb kept only the in-frame ones, dropping some. Recorded for this sample: over 40,000 clones. With 1 base removed from V and 3 bases from J, the gap between germline ends came to 10 bases. Germline V CDR1 and CDR2: SGHDT, YYEEEE. The CDR3 covers 14 residues. Sequencing was carried out using PBMCs. The sequence was collected from a man aged 25-45 years in good health and CMV-seronegative. The chain links TRBV5-6 to TRBJ2-5; D might be TRBD2 (6 bases). CDR3 DNA: TGTGCCAGCAGCTTGACGGGAGTCAAAGAGACCCAGTACTTC. Translated: CASSLTGVKETQYF.